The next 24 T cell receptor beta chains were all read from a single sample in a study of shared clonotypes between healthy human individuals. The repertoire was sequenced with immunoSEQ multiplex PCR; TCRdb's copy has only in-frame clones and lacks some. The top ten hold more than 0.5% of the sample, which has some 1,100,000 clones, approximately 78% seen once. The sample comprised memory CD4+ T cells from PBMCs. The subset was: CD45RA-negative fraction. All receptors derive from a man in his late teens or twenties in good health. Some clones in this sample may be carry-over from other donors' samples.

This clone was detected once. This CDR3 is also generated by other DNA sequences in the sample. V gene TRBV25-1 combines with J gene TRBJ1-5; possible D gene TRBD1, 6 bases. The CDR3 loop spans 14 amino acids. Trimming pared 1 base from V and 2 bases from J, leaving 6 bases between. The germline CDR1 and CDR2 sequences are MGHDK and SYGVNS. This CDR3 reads CASSESGGNQPQHF. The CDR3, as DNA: TGTGCCAGCAGTGAATCAGGGGGCAATCAGCCCCAGCATTTT.

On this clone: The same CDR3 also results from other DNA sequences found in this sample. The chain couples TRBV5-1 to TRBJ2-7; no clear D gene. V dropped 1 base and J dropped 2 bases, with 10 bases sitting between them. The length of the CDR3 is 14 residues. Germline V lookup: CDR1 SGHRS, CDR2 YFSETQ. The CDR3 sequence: CASSLRQDTYEQYF. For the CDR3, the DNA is TGCGCCAGCAGCTTGCGGCAGGATACCTACGAGCAGTACTTC.

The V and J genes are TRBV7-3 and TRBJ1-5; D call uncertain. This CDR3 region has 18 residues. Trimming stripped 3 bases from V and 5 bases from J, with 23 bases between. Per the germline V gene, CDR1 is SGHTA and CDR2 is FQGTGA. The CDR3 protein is CASSLGKGIHLLDQPQHF. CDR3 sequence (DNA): TGTGCCAGCAGCTTGGGAAAGGGCATCCATCTGCTCGATCAGCCCCAGCATTTT. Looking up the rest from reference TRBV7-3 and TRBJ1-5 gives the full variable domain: GAGVSQTPSNKVTEKGKYVELRCDPISGHTALYWYRQSLGQGPEFLIYFQGTGAADDSGLPNDRFFAVRPEGSVSTLKIQRTERGDSAVYLCASSLGKGIHLLDQPQHFGDGTRLSIL.

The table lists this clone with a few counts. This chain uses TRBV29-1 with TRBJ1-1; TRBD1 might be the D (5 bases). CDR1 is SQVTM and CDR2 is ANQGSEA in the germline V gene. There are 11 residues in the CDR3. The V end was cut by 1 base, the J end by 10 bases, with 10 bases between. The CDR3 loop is CSVEGGFGAFF. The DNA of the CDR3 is TGCAGCGTTGAAGGGGGGTTTGGAGCTTTCTTT.

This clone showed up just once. CDR3: CASSGRTGRNEQFF. The CDR3, as DNA: TGTGCCAGCAGCGGTAGGACAGGGCGTAATGAGCAGTTCTTC. This sequence joins TRBV7-2 and TRBJ2-1, with 8 bases that match TRBD1. The J segment lost 7 bases and the V segment lost 5 bases, leaving 7 bases of the junction unmatched. The CDR3 has 14 residues. The V gene's germline CDR1 is SGHTA and CDR2 FQGNSA.

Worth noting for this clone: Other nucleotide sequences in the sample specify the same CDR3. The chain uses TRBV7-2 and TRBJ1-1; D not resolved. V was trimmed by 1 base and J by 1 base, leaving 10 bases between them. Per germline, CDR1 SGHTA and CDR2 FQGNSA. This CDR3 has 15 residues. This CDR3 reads CASSLVLGTNTEAFF. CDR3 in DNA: TGTGCCAGCAGCTTAGTTCTGGGTACGAACACTGAAGCTTTCTTT.

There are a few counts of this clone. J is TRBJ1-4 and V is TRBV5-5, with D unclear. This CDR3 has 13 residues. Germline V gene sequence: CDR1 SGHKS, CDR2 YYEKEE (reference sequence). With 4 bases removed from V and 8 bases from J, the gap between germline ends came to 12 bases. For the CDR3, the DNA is TGTGCCAGCAGCGAGGTCCCGGGAGAAAAACTGTTTTTT. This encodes CASSEVPGEKLFF.

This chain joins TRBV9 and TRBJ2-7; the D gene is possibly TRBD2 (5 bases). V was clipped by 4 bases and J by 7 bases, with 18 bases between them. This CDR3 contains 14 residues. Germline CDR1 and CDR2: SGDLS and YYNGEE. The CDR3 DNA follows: TGTGCCAGCAGCCCCCAACCACAGAAGCGGGAGCAGTACTTC. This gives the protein CASSPQPQKREQYF.

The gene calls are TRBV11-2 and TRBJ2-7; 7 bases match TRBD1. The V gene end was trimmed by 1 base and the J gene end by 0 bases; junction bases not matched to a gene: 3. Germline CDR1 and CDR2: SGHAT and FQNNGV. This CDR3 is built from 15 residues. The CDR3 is CASSLGTGTSYEQYF. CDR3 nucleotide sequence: TGTGCCAGCAGCTTAGGGACAGGAACCTCCTACGAGCAGTACTTC.

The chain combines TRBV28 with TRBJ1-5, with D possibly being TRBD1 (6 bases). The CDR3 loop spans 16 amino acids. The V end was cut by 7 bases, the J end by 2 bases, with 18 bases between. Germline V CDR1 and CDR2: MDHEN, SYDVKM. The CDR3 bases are TGTGCCAGCACTCAACCCTGGGGGCAGGGCAATCAGCCCCAGCATTTT. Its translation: CASTQPWGQGNQPQHF.

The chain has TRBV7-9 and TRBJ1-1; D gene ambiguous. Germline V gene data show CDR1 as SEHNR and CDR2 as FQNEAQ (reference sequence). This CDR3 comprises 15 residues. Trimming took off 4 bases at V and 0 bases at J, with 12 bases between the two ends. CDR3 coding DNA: TGTGCCAGCAGCTCCCGGCAGGCGATGAACACTGAAGCTTTCTTT. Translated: CASSSRQAMNTEAFF.

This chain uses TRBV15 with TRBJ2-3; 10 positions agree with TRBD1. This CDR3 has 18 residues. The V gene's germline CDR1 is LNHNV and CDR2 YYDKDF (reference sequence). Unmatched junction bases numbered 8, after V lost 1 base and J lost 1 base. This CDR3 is CATSRARHGQGGTDTQYF. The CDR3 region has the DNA TGTGCCACCAGCAGAGCGAGACATGGACAGGGGGGCACAGATACGCAGTATTTT.

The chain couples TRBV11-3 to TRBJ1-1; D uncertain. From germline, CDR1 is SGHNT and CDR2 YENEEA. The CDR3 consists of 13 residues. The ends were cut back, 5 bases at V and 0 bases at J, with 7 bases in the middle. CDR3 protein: CASSKQLNTEAFF. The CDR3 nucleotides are TGTGCCAGCAGCAAACAGTTGAACACTGAAGCTTTCTTT. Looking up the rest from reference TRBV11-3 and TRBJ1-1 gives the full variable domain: EAGVVQSPRYKIIEKKQPVAFWCNPISGHNTLYWYLQNLGQGPELLIRYENEEAVDDSQLPKDRFSAERLKGVDSTLKIQPAELGDSAVYLCASSKQLNTEAFFGQGTRLTVV.

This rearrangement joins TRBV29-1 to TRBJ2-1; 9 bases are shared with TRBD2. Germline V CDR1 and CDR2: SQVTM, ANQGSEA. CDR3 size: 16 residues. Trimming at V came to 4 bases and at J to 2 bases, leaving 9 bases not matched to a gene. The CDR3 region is CSVGNVAGETYNEQFF. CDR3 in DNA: TGCAGCGTTGGTAATGTAGCGGGAGAGACCTACAATGAGCAGTTCTTC.

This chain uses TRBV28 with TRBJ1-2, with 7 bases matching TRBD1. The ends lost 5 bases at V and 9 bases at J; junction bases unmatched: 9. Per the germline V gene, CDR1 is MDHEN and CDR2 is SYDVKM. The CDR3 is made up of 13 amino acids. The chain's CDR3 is CASSAGTEISYTF. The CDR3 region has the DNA TGTGCCAGCAGTGCCGGGACAGAGATAAGCTACACCTTC.

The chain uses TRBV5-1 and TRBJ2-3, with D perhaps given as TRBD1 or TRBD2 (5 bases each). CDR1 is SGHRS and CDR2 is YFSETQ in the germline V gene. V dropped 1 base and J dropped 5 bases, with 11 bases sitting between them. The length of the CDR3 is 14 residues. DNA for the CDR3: TGCGCCAGCAGCTTGCCGGGGCCCCGAGATACGCAGTATTTT. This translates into CASSLPGPRDTQYF.

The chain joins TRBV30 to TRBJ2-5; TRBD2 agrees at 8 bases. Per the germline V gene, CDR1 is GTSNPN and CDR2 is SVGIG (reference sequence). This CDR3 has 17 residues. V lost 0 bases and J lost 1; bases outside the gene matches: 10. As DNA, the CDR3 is TGTGCCTGGAGTGTACGTACGACTAGCGTGCTCCAAGAGACCCAGTACTTC. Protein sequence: CAWSVRTTSVLQETQYF.

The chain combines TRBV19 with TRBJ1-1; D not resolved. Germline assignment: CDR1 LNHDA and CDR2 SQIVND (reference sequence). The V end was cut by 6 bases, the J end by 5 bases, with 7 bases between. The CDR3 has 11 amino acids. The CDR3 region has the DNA TGTGCCAGTAGACAGAGTACTGAAGCTTTCTTT. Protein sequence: CASRQSTEAFF.

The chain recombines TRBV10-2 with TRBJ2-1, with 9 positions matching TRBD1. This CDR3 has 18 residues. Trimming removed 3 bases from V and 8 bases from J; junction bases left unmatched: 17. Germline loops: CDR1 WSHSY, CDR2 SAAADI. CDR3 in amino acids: CASSDPYRDRVTSDEQFF. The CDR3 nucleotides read TGCGCCAGCAGTGACCCATACAGGGACAGGGTCACTTCGGATGAGCAGTTCTTC.

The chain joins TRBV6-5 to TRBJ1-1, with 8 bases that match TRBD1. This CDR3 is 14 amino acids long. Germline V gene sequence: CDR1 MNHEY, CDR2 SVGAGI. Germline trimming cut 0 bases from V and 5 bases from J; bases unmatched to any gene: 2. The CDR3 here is CASSYSRQGTEAFF. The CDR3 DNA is TGTGCCAGCAGTTACTCACGACAGGGGACTGAAGCTTTCTTT.

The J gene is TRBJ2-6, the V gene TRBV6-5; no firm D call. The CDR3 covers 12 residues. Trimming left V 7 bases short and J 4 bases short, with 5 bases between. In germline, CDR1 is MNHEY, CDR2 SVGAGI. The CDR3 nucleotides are TGTGCCAGCAAGAGGGGGGCCAACGTCCTGACTTTC. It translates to CASKRGANVLTF.

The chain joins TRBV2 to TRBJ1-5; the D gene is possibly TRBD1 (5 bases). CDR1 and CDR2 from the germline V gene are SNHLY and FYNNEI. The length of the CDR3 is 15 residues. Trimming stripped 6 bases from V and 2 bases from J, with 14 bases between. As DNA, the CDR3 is TGTGCCAGCAGACAGGTTCCCGAGGGCAATCAGCCCCAGCATTTT. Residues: CASRQVPEGNQPQHF.

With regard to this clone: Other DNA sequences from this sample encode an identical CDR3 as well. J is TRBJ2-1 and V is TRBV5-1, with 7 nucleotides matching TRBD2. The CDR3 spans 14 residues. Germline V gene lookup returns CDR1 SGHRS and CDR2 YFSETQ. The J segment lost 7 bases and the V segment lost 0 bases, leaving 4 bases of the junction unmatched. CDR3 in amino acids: CASSLGTGGNEQFF. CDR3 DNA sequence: TGCGCCAGCAGCTTGGGGACGGGAGGTAATGAGCAGTTCTTC.

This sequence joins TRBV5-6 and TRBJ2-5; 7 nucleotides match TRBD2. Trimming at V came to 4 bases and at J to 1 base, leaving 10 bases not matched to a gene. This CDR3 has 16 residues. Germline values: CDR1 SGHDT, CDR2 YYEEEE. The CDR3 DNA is TGTGCCAGCAGCCCCTGGACTAGAAGGTCCCAAGAGACCCAGTACTTC. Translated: CASSPWTRRSQETQYF.